These 27 T cell receptor beta chains share one sample of origin, sequenced in a study of cytomegalovirus exposure and HLA in healthy donors. The PCR contained 60 Vbeta and 13 Jbeta primers. Measured with immunoSEQ multiplex PCR; TCRdb has only the in-frame clones, and not every one. In the table there are about 120,000 clones, approximately 70% of which are singletons. The source material was PBMCs. Every receptor here comes from a man aged 25-40 years in good health and CMV-seropositive.

This chain uses TRBV28 with TRBJ2-7; D is undetermined. Germline V gene lookup returns CDR1 MDHEN and CDR2 SYDVKM. This CDR3 region has 13 residues. V lost 4 bases, J lost 2 bases, and 9 bases lay in between. The CDR3 loop reads CASSSVPPYEQYF. As DNA, the CDR3 is TGTGCCAGCAGTTCGGTGCCTCCCTACGAGCAGTACTTC.

The chain couples TRBV7-2 to TRBJ1-1; D not resolved. CDR1 is SGHTA and CDR2 is FQGNSA in the germline V gene. The CDR3 length is 18 residues. V was trimmed by 2 bases and J by 1 base, leaving 20 bases between them. The CDR3 loop is CASSLWQFPPERNTEAFF. CDR3 coding DNA: TGTGCCAGCAGCTTATGGCAGTTTCCCCCGGAGCGGAACACTGAAGCTTTCTTT.

This clone has only one observation. This sample also contains other DNA sequences that code for the same CDR3. This sequence joins TRBV27 and TRBJ2-1; no clear D. Germline V gene lookup returns CDR1 MNHEY and CDR2 SMNVEV (reference sequence). The CDR3 totals 11 residues. The V and J ends lost 7 bases and 3 bases respectively, with 4 bases between them. CDR3 DNA: TGTGCCAGCACGGGCTACAATGAGCAGTTCTTC. Translated: CASTGYNEQFF.

The gene calls are TRBV9 and TRBJ2-1; D not certain. V was clipped by 6 bases and J by 9 bases, with 19 bases between them. CDR3 length: 14 amino acids. Germline assignment: CDR1 SGDLS and CDR2 YYNGEE. The CDR3, as DNA: TGTGCCAGCACCTCCGATCCGTTATTGAGTGAGCAGTTCTTC. Its protein is CASTSDPLLSEQFF.

The chain combines TRBV4-2 with TRBJ2-1, with D tentatively TRBD2 (7 bases). Germline V gene lookup returns CDR1 LGHNA and CDR2 YNFKEQ. The CDR3 extends over 15 amino acids. V lost 6 bases and J lost 4, with 16 bases in between. The DNA of the CDR3 is TGTGCCAGCAGTCTCACCCGGGGGGCTTACAATGAGCAGTTCTTC. This codes for CASSLTRGAYNEQFF.

The chain couples TRBV30 to TRBJ1-5; possibly TRBD1 for D (5 bases). The V gene lost 5 bases and the J gene lost 5 bases, with 13 bases spanning the gap. The CDR3 is 13 residues long. Germline lookup yields CDR1 GTSNPN and CDR2 SVGIG (reference sequence). In nucleotides, the CDR3 is TGTGCCTGGGGTGAGGGGCTGGATCAGCCCCAGCATTTT. Translation: CAWGEGLDQPQHF.

The rearrangement links TRBV30 to TRBJ1-2; tentatively, D is TRBD1 (5 bases). The germline V gene has CDR1 GTSNPN and CDR2 SVGIG (reference sequence). Trimming took 3 bases from V and 3 from J, leaving 11 bases between them. The CDR3 has 13 residues. CDR3 nucleotides: TGTGCCTGGAGCAGGGCGCGAGACTATGGCTACACCTTC. This codes for CAWSRARDYGYTF.

The chain is built from TRBV5-6 and TRBJ2-1; D may be TRBD2 (7 bases). Trimming cost V 0 bases and J 6 bases, with 13 bases left between them. Germline V gene sequence: CDR1 SGHDT, CDR2 YYEEEE. The CDR3 covers 15 residues. The CDR3, as DNA: TGTGCCAGCAGCTTGGCGGGGGGCCGAGGCAATGAGCAGTTCTTC. As protein: CASSLAGGRGNEQFF.

This sequence joins TRBV5-8 and TRBJ2-7, with TRBD2 matching 11 bases. Trimming at V came to 0 bases and at J to 7 bases, leaving 3 bases not matched to a gene. There are 14 residues in the CDR3. Germline-derived CDR1 and CDR2 are SGHTS and YDEGEE. The CDR3 loop is CASSLGGLAAEQYV. Written as DNA, the CDR3 is TGTGCCAGCAGCTTGGGGGGACTAGCGGCGGAGCAGTACGTC.

The count of this clone is one. The chain joins TRBV5-1 to TRBJ2-2, with D uncertain. CDR3 length equals 13 residues. Germline assignment: CDR1 SGHRS and CDR2 YFSETQ. With 0 bases removed from V and 6 bases from J, the gap between germline ends came to 6 bases. The CDR3 nucleotides read TGCGCCAGCAGCTTGGCGTGGCCCGGGGAGCTGTTTTTT. This encodes CASSLAWPGELFF.

V gene TRBV6-6 combines with J gene TRBJ1-3; the D gene is possibly TRBD1 (6 bases). CDR1 and CDR2 (germline): MNHNY, SVGAGI (reference sequence). The CDR3 covers 14 residues. Trimming removed 4 bases from V and 9 bases from J, with 16 bases in between. CDR3 coding DNA: TGTGCCAGCAGTTTAGTAGGACAGCGGCCCACCATATATTTT. It specifies CASSLVGQRPTIYF.

The rearrangement joins TRBV5-1 to TRBJ1-1; possible D gene TRBD1, 6 bases. This CDR3 contains 15 residues. V was shortened by 5 bases and J by 0 bases, with 14 bases between the two germline ends. The germline V gene encodes CDR1 SGHRS and CDR2 YFSETQ. CDR3 loop: CASRDRGYMNTEAFF. The CDR3 DNA reads TGCGCCAGCAGGGACAGAGGATACATGAACACTGAAGCTTTCTTT. Full variable domain (remainder filled in from reference TRBV5-1 and TRBJ1-1): KAGVTQTPRYLIKTRGQQVTLSCSPISGHRSVSWYQQTPGQGLQFLFEYFSETQRNKGNFPGRFSGRQFSNSRSEMNVSTLELGDSALYLCASRDRGYMNTEAFFGQGTRLTVV.

This rearrangement joins TRBV19 to TRBJ2-7, with 9 positions matching TRBD1. V lost 5 bases and J lost 4; bases outside the gene matches: 9. This CDR3 is built from 15 residues. Germline V gene lookup returns CDR1 LNHDA and CDR2 SQIVND (reference sequence). The CDR3 DNA follows: TGTGCCAGTAGTCCGACAGGGGGAAGATTTTACGAGCAGTACGTC. Translation gives CASSPTGGRFYEQYV.

J is TRBJ1-3 and V is TRBV25-1; D call uncertain. Trimming shortened V by 6 bases and J by 3 bases, and 9 bases separated the two germline ends. Germline-derived CDR1 and CDR2 are MGHDK and SYGVNS. The CDR3 has 13 residues. The CDR3 spells CASRTNNGNTIYF. CDR3 coding DNA: TGTGCCAGCAGGACTAACAATGGAAACACCATATATTTT. The full variable domain, in which reference TRBV25-1 and TRBJ1-3 provide the parts outside the CDR3, is EADIYQTPRYLVIGTGKKITLECSQTMGHDKMYWYQQDPGMELHLIHYSYGVNSTEKGDLSSESTVSRIRTEHFPLTLESARPSHTSQYLCASRTNNGNTIYFGEGSWLTVV.

The chain is built from TRBV10-3 and TRBJ1-4, with 10 bases fitting TRBD1. Trimming removed 11 bases from V and 10 bases from J; junction bases left unmatched: 7. This CDR3 spans 12 amino acids. From germline, CDR1 is ENHRY and CDR2 SYGVKD. CDR3 protein: CASRDRGGKLFF. In DNA form, the CDR3 reads TGTGCCTCAAGGGACAGGGGTGGAAAACTGTTTTTT.

This clone has only a few counts. The V call is TRBV15, the J call TRBJ2-5; TRBD1 matches 7 bases. The CDR3 has 15 amino acids. The germline V gene encodes CDR1 LNHNV and CDR2 YYDKDF (reference sequence). Trimming removed 1 base from V and 1 base from J; junction bases left unmatched: 3. In DNA form, the CDR3 reads TGTGCCACCAGCAGAGGGAACAGGGGCCAAGAGACCCAGTACTTC. Its translation: CATSRGNRGQETQYF.

The chain recombines TRBV21-1 with TRBJ2-7; the table's D gene call, TRBD2, was not cross checked with the DNA. TRBV21-1 is tagged as a pseudogene. This CDR3 region has 15 residues. CDR3 sequence: CASSKSSGVAYEQYV. CDR3 nucleotide sequence: TGTGCCAGCAGCAAATCCAGCGGGGTAGCTTACGAGCAGTACGTC.

In this sample, this clone turned up a few times. This chain links TRBV7-9 with TRBJ1-2; D is undetermined. Germline V lookup: CDR1 SEHNR, CDR2 FQNEAQ (reference sequence). This CDR3 has 14 amino acids. V lost 6 bases and J lost 8, with 19 bases in between. CDR3 in amino acids: CASSSQRVWWGYTF. CDR3 sequence (DNA): TGTGCCAGCAGTTCACAGAGAGTCTGGTGGGGCTACACCTTC.

The chain carries TRBV27 and TRBJ1-1, with TRBD1 matching 12 bases. Germline V CDR1 and CDR2: MNHEY, SMNVEV (reference sequence). The V segment lost 6 bases and the J segment 7 bases; nucleotides outside the gene matches: 12. The CDR3 length is 16 residues. The CDR3 bases are TGTGCCAGCAGCGTGGGACAGGGGGCCGACTTTTATGAAGCTTTCTTT. Residues: CASSVGQGADFYEAFF.

This clone has more than one count but fewer than ten. This sequence joins TRBV2 and TRBJ1-4; TRBD1 matches at 9 bases. Trimming took 5 bases from V and 7 from J; bases not matched to a gene: 8. The CDR3 loop spans 15 amino acids. CDR1 and CDR2 from the germline V gene are SNHLY and FYNNEI. The CDR3 coding sequence is TGTGCCAGCAGTTCGATGGGACAGGGAGGTGAAAAACTGTTTTTT. It is translated as CASSSMGQGGEKLFF.

The J gene is TRBJ1-2, the V gene TRBV5-1, with D perhaps matching TRBD1 (5 bases). The CDR3 sequence is 17 residues long. Trimming pared 0 bases from V and 3 bases from J, leaving 18 bases between. Germline CDR1 is SGHRS and CDR2 is YFSETQ. The CDR3 DNA reads TGCGCCAGCAGCTTGGAAGGCGGGGCCCGAGAGGACTATGGCTACACCTTC. This encodes CASSLEGGAREDYGYTF.

The V gene is TRBV5-6, the J gene TRBJ1-5, with 8 bases aligning to TRBD1. The germline V gene has CDR1 SGHDT and CDR2 YYEEEE. The CDR3 extends over 19 amino acids. V trimming: 4 bases; J trimming: 3 bases; junction bases outside the gene matches: 18. This chain's CDR3 is CASSPSQGELRAFNQPQHF. The CDR3 DNA reads TGTGCCAGCAGCCCCTCACAGGGGGAATTGCGCGCGTTCAATCAGCCCCAGCATTTT. Full variable domain (rest looked up from reference TRBV5-6 and TRBJ1-5): DAGVTQSPTHLIKTRGQQVTLRCSPKSGHDTVSWYQQALGQGPQFIFQYYEEEERQRGNFPDRFSGHQFPNYSSELNVNALLLGDSALYLCASSPSQGELRAFNQPQHFGDGTRLSIL.

For the CDR3, the DNA is TGTGCCAGCAGCTTCTCGGGAGGGCCTCCCAATGAGCAGTTCTTC. This codes for CASSFSGGPPNEQFF. The rearrangement joins TRBV7-8 to TRBJ2-1; 8 bases agree with TRBD2. In germline, CDR1 is SGHVS, CDR2 FQNEAQ. With V trimmed by 3 bases and J by 6 bases, 7 bases remained unmatched. This CDR3 comprises 15 residues.

V is TRBV6-1 and J is TRBJ1-4, with D hard to call. The CDR3 spans 13 residues. Looked up from germline, CDR1 is MNHNS and CDR2 is SASEGT. V gave up 4 bases and J gave up 8 bases, with 11 bases separating them. CDR3 nucleotide sequence: TGTGCCAGCAGTGGAAATAAACAGGAAAAACTGTTTTTT. This codes for CASSGNKQEKLFF.

This clone was observed once. The chain employs TRBV18 and TRBJ1-1, with D unresolved. Trimming stripped 0 bases from V and 2 bases from J, with 7 bases between. The germline V gene has CDR1 KGHSH and CDR2 LQKENI. The CDR3 is 14 amino acids. Here the CDR3 DNA reads TGTGCCAGCTCACCACCGTTACAAAACACTGAAGCTTTCTTT. This encodes CASSPPLQNTEAFF.

The genes are TRBV5-8 and TRBJ2-7, with 8 bases fitting TRBD1. Looked up from germline, CDR1 is SGHTS and CDR2 is YDEGEE. The CDR3 sequence is 14 residues long. With V trimmed by 6 bases and J by 7 bases, 12 bases remained unmatched. The CDR3 coding sequence is TGTGCCAGCACCCGGAAAGACAGGGGTGATGAGCAGTACTTC. Translated, it gives CASTRKDRGDEQYF.

The chain couples TRBV4-3 to TRBJ1-1; TRBD1 might be the D (6 bases). V dropped 4 bases and J dropped 3 bases, with 9 bases sitting between them. Germline V gene sequence: CDR1 LGHNA, CDR2 YSLEER. The CDR3 is made up of 13 amino acids. The CDR3 loop is CASSRDIYTEAFF. The CDR3 DNA sequence: TGCGCCAGCAGCCGGGACATTTACACTGAAGCTTTCTTT.